This T cell receptor beta chain was retrieved from a study of OX40 agonist ivuxolimab in advanced cancers. On the study more broadly: The patients got ivuxolimab, which is an agonistic anti-OX40 (CD134) antibody.

The study's findings and limits: Also showing low normalized T-cell clonal expansion were some of the nonresponders. The expanded peripheral T cells' antigen specificity was not determined.

Autoimmune disease history or systemic immunosuppression disqualified patients. Comment on this clone: Its target is not known.

Per the germline V gene, CDR1 is SGHDT and CDR2 is YYEEEE. The CDR3 length is 14 residues. With 1 base removed from V and 0 bases from J, the gap between germline ends came to 4 bases. Produced via immunoSEQ multiplex PCR; TCRdb's table is partial and in-frame only. Of some 26,000 clones listed, about 85% were seen once; the top ten hold more than 20%. V and J are TRBV5-6 and TRBJ1-4, with D unclear. The material sequenced was CD4+ or CD8+ T cells sorted from blood, taken in a trial of the OX40 agonist ivuxolimab. This receptor was taken from an adult with an advanced solid tumor such as melanoma, head and neck, liver or kidney cancer. CDR3 nucleotides: TGTGCCAGCAGCTTGCTCGCAACTAATGAAAAACTGTTTTTT. It codes for CASSLLATNEKLFF.